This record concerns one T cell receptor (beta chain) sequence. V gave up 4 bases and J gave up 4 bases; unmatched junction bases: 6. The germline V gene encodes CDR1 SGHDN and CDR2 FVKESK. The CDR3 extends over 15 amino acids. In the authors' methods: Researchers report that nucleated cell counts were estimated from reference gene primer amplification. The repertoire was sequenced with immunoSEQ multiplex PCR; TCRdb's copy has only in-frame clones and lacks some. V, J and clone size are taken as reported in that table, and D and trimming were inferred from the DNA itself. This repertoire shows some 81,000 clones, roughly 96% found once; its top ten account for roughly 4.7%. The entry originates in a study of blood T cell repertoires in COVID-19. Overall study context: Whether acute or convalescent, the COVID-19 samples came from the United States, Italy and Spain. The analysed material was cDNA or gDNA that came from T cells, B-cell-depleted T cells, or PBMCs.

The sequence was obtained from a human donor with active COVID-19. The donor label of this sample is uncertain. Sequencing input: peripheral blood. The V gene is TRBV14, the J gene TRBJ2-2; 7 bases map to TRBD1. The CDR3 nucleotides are TGTGCCAGCAGCCGGAGACAGGGCCTCACCGGGGAGCTGTTTTTT. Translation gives CASSRRQGLTGELFF.